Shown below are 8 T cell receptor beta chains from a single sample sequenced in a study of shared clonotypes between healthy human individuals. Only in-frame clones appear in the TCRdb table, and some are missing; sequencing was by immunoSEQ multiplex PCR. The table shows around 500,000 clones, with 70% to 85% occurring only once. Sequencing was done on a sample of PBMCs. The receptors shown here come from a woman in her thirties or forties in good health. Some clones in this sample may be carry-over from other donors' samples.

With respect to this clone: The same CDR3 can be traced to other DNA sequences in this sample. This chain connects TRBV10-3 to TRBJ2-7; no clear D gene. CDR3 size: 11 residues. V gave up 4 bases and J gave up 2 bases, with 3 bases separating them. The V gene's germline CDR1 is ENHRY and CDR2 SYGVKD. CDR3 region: CAISGTYEQYF. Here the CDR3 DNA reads TGTGCCATCAGTGGGACCTACGAGCAGTACTTC.

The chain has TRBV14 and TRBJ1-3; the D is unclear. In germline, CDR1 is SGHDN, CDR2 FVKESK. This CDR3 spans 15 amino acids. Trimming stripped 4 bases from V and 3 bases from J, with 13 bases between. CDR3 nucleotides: TGTGCCAGCAGCCCCCGACCCGCTCTTGGAAACACCATATATTTT. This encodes CASSPRPALGNTIYF.

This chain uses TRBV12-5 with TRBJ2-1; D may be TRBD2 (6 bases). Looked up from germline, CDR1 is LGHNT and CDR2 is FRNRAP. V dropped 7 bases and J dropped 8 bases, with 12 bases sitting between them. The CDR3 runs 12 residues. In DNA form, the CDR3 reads TGTGCTAGTGCCTTACTAGCTGATGAGCAGTTCTTC. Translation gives CASALLADEQFF.

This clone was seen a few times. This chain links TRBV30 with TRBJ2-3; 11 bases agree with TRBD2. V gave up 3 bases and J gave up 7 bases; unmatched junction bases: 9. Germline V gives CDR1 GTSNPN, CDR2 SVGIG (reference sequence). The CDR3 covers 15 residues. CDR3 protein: CAWRALSGRANTQYF. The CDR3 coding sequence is TGTGCCTGGAGAGCACTTAGCGGGAGGGCCAATACGCAGTATTTT.

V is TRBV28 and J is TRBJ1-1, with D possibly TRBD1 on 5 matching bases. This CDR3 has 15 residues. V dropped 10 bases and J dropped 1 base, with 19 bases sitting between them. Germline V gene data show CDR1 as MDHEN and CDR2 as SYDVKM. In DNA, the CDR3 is TGTGCCACCAACCCGAGGGGTTTTGGGAACACTGAAGCTTTCTTT. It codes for CATNPRGFGNTEAFF.

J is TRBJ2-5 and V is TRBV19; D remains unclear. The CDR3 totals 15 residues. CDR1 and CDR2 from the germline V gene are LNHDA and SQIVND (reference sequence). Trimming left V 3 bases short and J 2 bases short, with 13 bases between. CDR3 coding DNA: TGTGCCAGTAGTATCTATATGGGTCGGCAAGAGACCCAGTACTTC. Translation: CASSIYMGRQETQYF.

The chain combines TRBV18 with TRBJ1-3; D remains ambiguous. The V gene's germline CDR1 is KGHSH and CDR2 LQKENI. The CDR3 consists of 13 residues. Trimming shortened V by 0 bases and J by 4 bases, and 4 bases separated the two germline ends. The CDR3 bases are TGTGCCAGCTCACCACCAGGGGGAAACACCATATATTTT. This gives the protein CASSPPGGNTIYF.

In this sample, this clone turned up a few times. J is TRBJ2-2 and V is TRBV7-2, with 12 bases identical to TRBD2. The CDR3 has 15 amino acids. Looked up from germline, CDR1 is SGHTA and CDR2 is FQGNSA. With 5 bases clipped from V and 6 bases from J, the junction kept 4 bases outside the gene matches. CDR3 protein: CASSGRTSGAGELFF. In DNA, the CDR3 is TGTGCCAGCAGCGGGCGGACTAGCGGGGCCGGGGAGCTGTTTTTT.